Shown below are 30 T cell receptor beta chains from a single sample sequenced in a study of OX40 agonist ivuxolimab in advanced cancers. The library relied on the immunoSEQ multiplex PCR assay. The immuneACCESS repertoire file appears here via TCRdb, limited to in-frame rearrangements. These files lack a portion of the clones; in checked studies, under half of the deficit traces to unresolved V genes, and the cause of the others is not known. Present in this sample are tens of thousands of clones, about 85% of which were seen just once. The ten largest clones take up about 17% of the sample. Sample: CD4+ or CD8+ T cells sorted from blood, taken in a trial of the OX40 agonist ivuxolimab. These receptors were obtained from an adult with an advanced solid tumor such as melanoma, head and neck, liver or kidney cancer.

The chain uses TRBV6-5 and TRBJ2-5, with D perhaps matching TRBD2 (6 bases). This CDR3 region has 14 residues. Germline V gives CDR1 MNHEY, CDR2 SVGAGI. Trimming removed 3 bases at V and 1 base at J, with 9 bases between. CDR3 sequence reads: CASSYMGLQETQYF. The DNA for the CDR3 is TGTGCCAGCAGTTATATGGGACTCCAAGAGACCCAGTACTTC.

The rearrangement links TRBV19 to TRBJ1-6, with D unclear. The CDR3 has 14 amino acids. V gave up 3 bases and J gave up 5 bases, with 8 bases separating them. Germline lookup yields CDR1 LNHDA and CDR2 SQIVND (reference sequence). The CDR3 DNA reads TGTGCCAGTAGTATTGGTGATAATAATTCACCCCTCCACTTT. This sequence encodes CASSIGDNNSPLHF.

In this sample, this clone turned up a few times. The chain couples TRBV18 to TRBJ1-5; unclear D gene. Deletions cut 5 bases from V and 4 bases from J, with 9 bases between. The CDR3 contains 13 residues. Germline lookup yields CDR1 KGHSH and CDR2 LQKENI. This CDR3 reads CASSRAQNQPQHF. The CDR3 coding sequence is TGTGCCAGCTCAAGGGCACAAAATCAGCCCCAGCATTTT.

The rearrangement links TRBV5-1 to TRBJ1-3; 7 positions agree with TRBD1. The CDR3 covers 14 residues. Germline V CDR1 and CDR2: SGHRS, YFSETQ. The trim removed 4 bases at V and 4 bases at J, leaving 5 bases unmatched. DNA of the CDR3: TGCGCCAGCAGCCAACAGGGGAGGGGAAACACCATATATTTT. This gives the protein CASSQQGRGNTIYF.

This sequence joins TRBV5-4 and TRBJ1-2, with TRBD1 identical over 8 bases. J lost 4 bases, V lost 0 bases, and 5 bases had no gene match. The CDR3 spans 15 residues. Germline loops: CDR1 SGHNT, CDR2 YYREEE (reference sequence). CDR3 in amino acids: CASSLGTGRSYGYTF. CDR3 sequence (DNA): TGTGCCAGCAGCTTGGGGACAGGGAGGAGCTATGGCTACACCTTC.

The chain employs TRBV19 and TRBJ1-1, with 7 bases lining up with TRBD1. Germline-derived CDR1 and CDR2 are LNHDA and SQIVND (reference sequence). This CDR3 is built from 14 residues. V shed 5 bases, J shed 7 bases, and the junction held 10 bases outside the gene matches. DNA for the CDR3: TGTGCCAGTAGTTGGGGAGGGACAGCGTTTGAAGCTTTCTTT. As protein: CASSWGGTAFEAFF.

V usage is TRBV27 and J usage is TRBJ1-4; D gene unclear. Germline V gene data show CDR1 as MNHEY and CDR2 as SMNVEV (reference sequence). V lost 6 bases and J 6 bases, leaving 8 bases between the germline ends. The CDR3 totals 12 residues. The CDR3 DNA reads as TGTGCCAGCAGGCAGCGATATGAAAAACTGTTTTTT. This sequence encodes CASRQRYEKLFF.

The DNA for the CDR3 is TGTGCCAGCAGCCCACCAGGACAGGGGACAAACTATGGCTACACCTTC. Protein product: CASSPPGQGTNYGYTF. The V and J genes are TRBV4-2 and TRBJ1-2; TRBD1 agrees at 9 bases. V shed 4 bases, J shed 2 bases, and the junction held 8 bases outside the gene matches. Germline V CDR1 and CDR2: LGHNA, YNFKEQ. This CDR3 contains 16 residues.

The rearrangement uses TRBV11-2 and TRBJ2-1, with unresolved D. V lost 0 bases and J lost 6, with 18 bases in between. Germline CDR1 is SGHAT and CDR2 is FQNNGV. The CDR3 has 17 residues. The CDR3 loop reads CASSLDKGSADFNEQFF. CDR3 in DNA: TGTGCCAGCAGCTTAGATAAGGGTTCTGCAGACTTCAATGAGCAGTTCTTC.

The V and J genes are TRBV7-2 and TRBJ2-2; D is possibly TRBD1 (5 bases). Germline V lookup: CDR1 SGHTA, CDR2 FQGNSA. This CDR3 has 14 amino acids. Between the trimmed V and J ends, which lost 0 bases and 7 bases, there was a span of 9 bases. CDR3 region: CASSLAFTGGELFF. CDR3 bases: TGTGCCAGCAGCTTAGCGTTTACAGGCGGGGAGCTGTTTTTT.

J is TRBJ2-1 and V is TRBV14; unclear D gene. The V end lost 1 base, the J end lost 6 bases, and 4 bases lay between the germline ends. This CDR3 comprises 12 residues. CDR1 SGHDN and CDR2 FVKESK come from the germline V gene. CDR3 DNA: TGTGCCAGCAGCCAAGGTGCCAATGAGCAGTTCTTC. Protein: CASSQGANEQFF.

This chain uses TRBV6-1 with TRBJ2-1; 10 bases agree with TRBD2. This CDR3 is 15 amino acids long. V gave up 4 bases and J gave up 3 bases; unmatched junction bases: 3. In germline, CDR1 is MNHNS, CDR2 SASEGT. The CDR3 nucleotides are TGTGCCAGCAGTGGCTGGACTAGCGGCTACAATGAGCAGTTCTTC. This codes for CASSGWTSGYNEQFF.

The V and J genes are TRBV2 and TRBJ2-1; D ambiguous. Germline V CDR1 and CDR2: SNHLY, FYNNEI. This CDR3 contains 12 residues. V lost 5 bases and J lost 4, with 6 bases in between. The CDR3 reads CASSSGYNEQFF. For the CDR3, the DNA is TGTGCCAGCAGTTCAGGATACAATGAGCAGTTCTTC.

The DNA for the CDR3 is TGTGCCAGCAGTTTAACACAGCCCCAGGGGTCGTACGACTATGGCTACACCTTC. It encodes CASSLTQPQGSYDYGYTF. The genes are TRBV7-9 and TRBJ1-2; D perhaps matches TRBD1 (6 bases). The CDR3 totals 18 residues. Germline V lookup: CDR1 SEHNR, CDR2 FQNEAQ (reference sequence). Trimming removed 6 bases at V and 3 bases at J, with 26 bases between.

This clone was counted a single time. The chain joins TRBV2 to TRBJ2-4, with 11 bases fitting TRBD2. Germline CDR1 reads SNHLY; CDR2 reads FYNNEI. The CDR3 covers 14 residues. The V segment lost 6 bases and the J segment 6 bases; nucleotides outside the gene matches: 4. CDR3 DNA: TGTGCCAGCAGCGGACTAGCGGGCATAAACATTCAGTACTTC. Its translation: CASSGLAGINIQYF. Together with reference TRBV2 and TRBJ2-4, the CDR3 gives the full variable domain: EPEVTQTPSHQVTQMGQEVILRCVPISNHLYFYWYRQILGQKVEFLVSFYNNEISEKSEIFDDQFSVERPDGSNFTLKIRSTKLEDSAMYFCASSGLAGINIQYFGAGTRLSVL.

The chain uses TRBV5-1 and TRBJ2-1, with D perhaps matching TRBD1 or TRBD2 (5 bases each). Germline loops: CDR1 SGHRS, CDR2 YFSETQ. This CDR3 comprises 16 residues. The V and J ends lost 4 bases and 7 bases respectively, with 21 bases between them. CDR3 amino acids: CASSTVWGGSSNEQFF. CDR3 DNA sequence: TGCGCCAGCAGCACCGTGTGGGGCGGGTCATCGAATGAGCAGTTCTTC.

This clone was observed a few times. The gene calls are TRBV2 and TRBJ1-2; weak D call: TRBD1 (6 bases). Trimming pared 5 bases from V and 9 bases from J, leaving 10 bases between. The CDR3 runs 11 residues. Germline V gene data show CDR1 as SNHLY and CDR2 as FYNNEI. The DNA of the CDR3 is TGTGCCAGCAGTCGGACAGTAAGCTACACCTTC. It translates to CASSRTVSYTF.

This chain connects TRBV7-2 to TRBJ2-1; 12 bases agree with TRBD2. V gave up 6 bases and J gave up 0 bases; unmatched junction bases: 6. The germline gives CDR1 SGHTA, CDR2 FQGNSA. This CDR3 spans 17 amino acids. This CDR3 reads CASRRTSGISSYNEQFF. CDR3 DNA sequence: TGTGCCAGCAGGCGGACTAGCGGGATCAGCTCCTACAATGAGCAGTTCTTC.

The chain carries TRBV7-9 and TRBJ2-7; 11 nucleotides agree with TRBD2. There are 14 residues in the CDR3. With V trimmed by 7 bases and J by 6 bases, 8 bases remained unmatched. CDR1 SEHNR and CDR2 FQNEAQ come from the germline V gene (reference sequence). CDR3 residues: CASKNSGRASEQYF. The CDR3 nucleotides read TGTGCCAGCAAGAATAGCGGGAGGGCAAGCGAGCAGTACTTC.

This chain links TRBV11-3 with TRBJ2-2; D is unresolved. In germline, CDR1 is SGHNT, CDR2 YENEEA. Trimming took off 2 bases at V and 0 bases at J, with 4 bases between the two ends. The CDR3 consists of 14 residues. This CDR3 is CASSLMSNTGELFF. The CDR3 coding sequence is TGTGCCAGCAGCTTAATGTCGAACACCGGGGAGCTGTTTTTT.

The chain couples TRBV5-1 to TRBJ2-5, with D perhaps matching TRBD2 (5 bases). The DNA end is more similar to TRBJ2-7, so the J call may be wrong. In germline, CDR1 is SGHRS, CDR2 YFSETQ. The CDR3 consists of 16 residues. The CDR3 region is CASSLSLAGIAYEQYF. The DNA of the CDR3 is TGCGCCAGCAGCTTGAGTTTAGCCGGGATCGCATACGAGCAGTACTTC.

This clone is a singleton in its sample. The chain couples TRBV11-3 to TRBJ2-1; D is possibly TRBD1 or TRBD2 (5 bases each). This CDR3 contains 17 residues. V lost 1 base to trimming and J lost 3 bases, with 16 bases between them. From germline, CDR1 is SGHNT and CDR2 YENEEA. The CDR3 sequence: CASSLGGTLGVYNEQFF. CDR3 in DNA: TGTGCCAGCAGCTTAGGGGGGACCCTGGGAGTCTACAATGAGCAGTTCTTC.

This chain uses TRBV11-3 with TRBJ2-2; D ambiguous. Germline CDR1 reads SGHNT; CDR2 reads YENEEA. The CDR3 extends over 16 amino acids. The V end was cut by 3 bases, the J end by 6 bases, with 17 bases between. CDR3 residues: CASSFALGNQAGELFF. In DNA, the CDR3 is TGTGCCAGCAGCTTCGCCCTTGGGAATCAGGCCGGGGAGCTGTTTTTT. The complete variable domain, with remaining parts taken from reference TRBV11-3 and TRBJ2-2, reads EAGVVQSPRYKIIEKKQPVAFWCNPISGHNTLYWYLQNLGQGPELLIRYENEEAVDDSQLPKDRFSAERLKGVDSTLKIQPAELGDSAVYLCASSFALGNQAGELFFGEGSRLTVL.

The chain recombines TRBV12-5 with TRBJ1-4; perhaps TRBD1 as D (5 bases). Germline V gene data show CDR1 as LGHNT and CDR2 as FRNRAP. CDR3 length equals 15 residues. Trimming cost V 6 bases and J 5 bases, with 16 bases left between them. CDR3 loop: CASGYAPGGNEKLFF. The DNA of the CDR3 is TGTGCTAGTGGATACGCTCCCGGGGGGAATGAAAAACTGTTTTTT.

The chain recombines TRBV11-1 with TRBJ2-7; possible D gene TRBD2, 6 bases. CDR1 and CDR2 (germline): SGHAT, FQDESV (reference sequence). V was clipped by 1 base and J by 6 bases, with 10 bases between them. The CDR3 has 13 amino acids. The CDR3 nucleotides read TGTGCCAGCAGCTTAGTGGGGGGAGCCGAGCAGTACTTC. Its protein is CASSLVGGAEQYF.

V gene TRBV6-5 combines with J gene TRBJ1-3; the match to TRBD1 covers 9 bases. Trimming at V came to 5 bases and at J to 2 bases, leaving 4 bases not matched to a gene. The CDR3 runs 15 residues. Germline CDR1 reads MNHEY; CDR2 reads SVGAGI. CDR3 DNA sequence: TGTGCCAGCAGTCGGGGACAGGGTCCTGGAAACACCATATATTTT. It codes for CASSRGQGPGNTIYF.

The chain couples TRBV29-1 to TRBJ2-2; perhaps D is TRBD1 or TRBD2 (6 bases each). The CDR3 covers 15 residues. The ends were cut back, 1 base at V and 4 bases at J, with 13 bases in the middle. Germline V gives CDR1 SQVTM, CDR2 ANQGSEA. DNA for the CDR3: TGCAGCGTTGAAGTCGCCGGGGGCGGCACCGGGGAGCTGTTTTTT. This translates into CSVEVAGGGTGELFF.

V is TRBV28 and J is TRBJ1-5; possible D gene TRBD1, 5 bases. This CDR3 spans 17 amino acids. Germline V gives CDR1 MDHEN, CDR2 SYDVKM. The V gene lost 1 base and the J gene lost 3 bases, with 16 bases spanning the gap. For the CDR3, the DNA is TGTGCCAGCAGTTTATCCGGGACGGCACGTTTCAATCAGCCCCAGCATTTT. Its protein is CASSLSGTARFNQPQHF.

This chain joins TRBV18 and TRBJ1-1, with D unclear. The CDR3 consists of 13 residues. Germline CDR1 and CDR2: KGHSH and LQKENI. Trimming took off 3 bases at V and 1 base at J, with 6 bases between the two ends. CDR3 region: CASSPAGNTEAFF. CDR3 in DNA: TGTGCCAGCTCACCGGCGGGGAACACTGAAGCTTTCTTT. Full variable domain (outside the CDR3, taken from reference TRBV18 and TRBJ1-1): NAGVMQNPRHLVRRRGQEARLRCSPMKGHSHVYWYRQLPEEGLKFMVYLQKENIIDESGMPKERFSAEFPKEGPSILRIQQVVRGDSAAYFCASSPAGNTEAFFGQGTRLTVV.

The gene calls are TRBV15 and TRBJ1-6; unclear D gene. The CDR3 is made up of 15 amino acids. V lost 8 bases to trimming and J lost 0 bases, with 11 bases between them. Germline values: CDR1 LNHNV, CDR2 YYDKDF (reference sequence). The CDR3 protein is CATSRTVSYNSPLHF. CDR3 bases: TGTGCCACCTCTCGAACGGTCTCCTATAATTCACCCCTCCACTTT.